The rows below give T cell receptor beta chains drawn from one sample of a study of Ad26.COV2.S vaccination and SARS-CoV-2 variants. The protocol was immunoSEQ multiplex PCR, while the TCRdb copy is restricted to in-frame clones and leaves out a portion. This sample has 300,000 to 400,000 clones, with about nine tenths found just once. The sample was peripheral blood, taken in a trial of Ad26.COV2.S vaccine versus placebo. These receptors were obtained from a person between 18 and 60 years old who received the Ad26.COV2.S COVID-19 vaccine or a placebo. Each CDR3 is given with its conserved first and last residue. Each record gives: D gene, V gene, J gene, clone size, CDR3 DNA, CDR3 protein. D genes are given only for firm matches. Not every row has a clone size; where given, it reads once, few, many or a size class.

>TRBD1|TRBV7-6|TRBJ2-5|-
TGTGCCACGCTCACAAGAGGGACAGGGGGCCGAGAGACCCAGTACTTC
CATLTRGTGGRETQYF
>-|TRBV7-9|TRBJ1-3|-
TGTGCCAGCAGCTTCGGGCAGATTACCTCTGGAAACACCATATATTTT
CASSFGQITSGNTIYF
>-|TRBV4-1|TRBJ2-7|-
TGCGCCAGCAGCCAAGAGGGACATTCCTACGAGCAGTACTTC
CASSQEGHSYEQYF
>TRBD2|TRBV7-9|TRBJ2-7|once
TGTGCCAGCAGCTGGACTAGTTACCACGAGCAGTACTTC
CASSWTSYHEQYF
>TRBD2|TRBV7-2|TRBJ2-5|-
TGTGCCAGCAGCATGACTAGCGGGGTCCAGGAGACCCAGTACTTC
CASSMTSGVQETQYF
>-|TRBV20-1|TRBJ2-5|-
TGCAGTGCTAGTAGGTCCGGGGAGTACTTC
CSASRSGEYF
>-|TRBV7-6|TRBJ2-6|-
TGTGCCAGCAGCCCCCGCTACTCTGGGGCCAACGTCCTGACTTTC
CASSPRYSGANVLTF
>-|TRBV4-1|TRBJ1-4|few
TGCGCCAGCAGCCAAGAATTTAGCGCTTATAATGAAAAACTGTTTTTT
CASSQEFSAYNEKLFF
>TRBD1|TRBV5-1|TRBJ2-1|-
TGCGCCAGCACCCTGGACAGGGCCTACAATGAGCAGTTCTTC
CASTLDRAYNEQFF
>-|TRBV7-9|TRBJ2-1|-
TGTGCCAGCAGCTTTTATGGCGGCAATGAGCAGTTCTTC
CASSFYGGNEQFF
>TRBD1|TRBV29-1|TRBJ2-3|-
TGCAGCGCAGAACAGGGACAGGCTTACACAGATACGCAGTATTTT
CSAEQGQAYTDTQYF
>-|TRBV6-5|TRBJ1-5|-
TGTGCCAGCAGCAGGGAGAGCAATCAGCCCCAGCATTTT
CASSRESNQPQHF
>-|TRBV5-4|TRBJ2-1|-
TGTGCCAGCAGCTTTCAGAGAGAAGAGCAGTTCTTC
CASSFQREEQFF
>-|TRBV6-6|TRBJ2-2|-
TGTGCCAGCAGTTACGATTTCAACACCGGGGAGCTGTTTTTT
CASSYDFNTGELFF
>TRBD1|TRBV25-1|TRBJ1-1|few
TGTGCCAGCTACTCCGGGACAGGGAACACTGAAGCTTTCTTT
CASYSGTGNTEAFF
>-|TRBV20-1|TRBJ1-5|once
TGCAGTCCTAGGATGGGCAGGAGGCATTTT
CSPRMGRRHF
>TRBD1|TRBV7-9|TRBJ1-4|-
TGTGCCAGCAGCTTATCAGGGGGGGATGAAAAACTGTTTTTT
CASSLSGGDEKLFF
>TRBD2|TRBV6-1|TRBJ2-1|-
TGTGCCAGCAGTGCCGGGTTAGCGGGGGTCCTAGGGAATGAGCAGTTCTTC
CASSAGLAGVLGNEQFF
>TRBD1|TRBV4-3|TRBJ2-5|-
TGCGCCAGCAGCCAAGAGATAGGGGGCGGCCAGTACTTC
CASSQEIGGGQYF
>-|TRBV19|TRBJ1-5|-
TGTGCCAGTAGTATGCGACAGGCTAATAGCAATCAGCCCCAGCATTTT
CASSMRQANSNQPQHF
>-|TRBV6-5|TRBJ2-7|-
TGTGCCAGCAGTTTTGGGGGATCCTACGAGCAGTACTTC
CASSFGGSYEQYF
>-|TRBV4-3|TRBJ2-2|-
TGCGCCAGCAGCCAGTGGGGATCCGCGGGGGAGCTGTTTTTT
CASSQWGSAGELFF
>-|TRBV29-1|TRBJ1-1|-
TGCAGCGTTGAGGAATTAATGAACACTGAAGCTTTCTTT
CSVEELMNTEAFF
>-|TRBV6-4|TRBJ2-6|few
TGTGCCAGCAGCGCTGGGACAATTGGGGCCAACGTCCTGACTTTC
CASSAGTIGANVLTF
>-|TRBV24-1|TRBJ2-3|-
TGTGCCACCGGGACGGAAGGGACAGATACGCAGTATTTT
CATGTEGTDTQYF
>TRBD1|TRBV4-2|TRBJ1-2|-
TGTGCCAGCAGCCAAGATCGGGGGACAGAACTTAACTATGGCTACACCTTC
CASSQDRGTELNYGYTF
>TRBD1|TRBV9|TRBJ1-6|-
TGTGCCAGCAGCGCTAGGGACAGGGAGAATTCACCCCTCCACTTT
CASSARDRENSPLHF
>-|TRBV6-5|TRBJ2-1|-
TGTGCCAGCAGTTCCCTAGCGAGCTCCTACAATGAGCAGTTCTTC
CASSSLASSYNEQFF
>TRBD1|TRBV6-4|TRBJ1-2|-
TGTGCCAGCAGCGCCGGGACAGGGGCTAACTATGGCTACACCTTC
CASSAGTGANYGYTF
>TRBD1|TRBV29-1|TRBJ1-1|-
TGCAGCGTTGCCGGACAGGCAAACACTGAAGCTTTCTTT
CSVAGQANTEAFF
>-|TRBV10-3|TRBJ1-1|-
TGTGCCATCAGTGAGGAACGAAGAGGGGACACTGAAGCTTTCTTT
CAISEERRGDTEAFF
>-|TRBV6-1|TRBJ2-1|-
TGTGCCAGCAGTGAAATCGGGAATGAGCAGTTCTTC
CASSEIGNEQFF
>TRBD1|TRBV12-5|TRBJ1-6|few
TGTGCTAGTGGCCTCGGACAGGGGGCAAATTCACCCCTCCACTTT
CASGLGQGANSPLHF
>-|TRBV24-1|TRBJ2-1|few
TGTGCCACCAGTGACCGGACAGAGGACAATGAGCAGTTCTTC
CATSDRTEDNEQFF
>-|TRBV30|TRBJ1-3|-
TGTGCCTGGAGTGGAGGAGGGGCTGGAAACACCATATATTTT
CAWSGGGAGNTIYF
>TRBD2|TRBV5-1|TRBJ2-5|once
TGCGCCAGCAGCCTTGACCCGGGGGGAGAGACCCAGTACTTC
CASSLDPGGETQYF
>-|TRBV21-1|TRBJ1-1|-
TGTGCCAGCAGCAAAGTGGGTGGGGTAGACACTGAAGCTTTCTTT
CASSKVGGVDTEAFF
>-|TRBV21-1|TRBJ2-6|-
TGTGCCCCTGTGCCACGGGCCAACGTCCTGACTTTC
CAPVPRANVLTF
>TRBD2|TRBV18|TRBJ2-2|-
TGTGCCAGCTCACCAGTGACTAGCGGGGACGGCGGGGAGCTGTTTTTT
CASSPVTSGDGGELFF
>-|TRBV4-1|TRBJ2-3|once
TGCGCCAGCAGCCAAGCGGGGTACCCTAGCACAGATACGCAGTATTTT
CASSQAGYPSTDTQYF
>TRBD1|TRBV5-1|TRBJ2-3|-
TGCGCCAGCAGAGGACAGGGGCCCACAGATACGCAGTATTTT
CASRGQGPTDTQYF
>TRBD1|TRBV15|TRBJ2-7|-
TGTGCCACCAGCAGAGATCAGGGGGCTTCCTACGAGCAGTACTTC
CATSRDQGASYEQYF
>-|TRBV9|TRBJ1-1|-
TGTGCCAGCAGCGCGGCAACGGGACGGTCGAACACTGAAGCTTTCTTT
CASSAATGRSNTEAFF
>-|TRBV13|TRBJ2-6|-
TGTGCCAGCAGCTTTGACAGATCTGGGGCCAACGTCCTGACTTTC
CASSFDRSGANVLTF
>TRBD1|TRBV11-3|TRBJ1-5|-
TGTGCCAGCAGCTTGAGGGGCCACCTACCCGGGACAGCGGTCAATCAGCCCCAGCATTTT
CASSLRGHLPGTAVNQPQHF
>-|TRBV11-3|TRBJ2-1|-
TGTGCCAGCAGCCCATATTTTGGGGGGAACAATGAGCAGTTCTTC
CASSPYFGGNNEQFF
>-|TRBV4-3|TRBJ2-6|-
TGCGCCAGCAGCCCGGAGGACAAGGGCCCCGGCTCTGGGGCCAACGTCCTGACTTTC
CASSPEDKGPGSGANVLTF
>-|TRBV6-5|TRBJ1-1|-
TGTGCCAGCAGACCCGGGGAGGGACGCACTGAAGCTTTCTTT
CASRPGEGRTEAFF
>-|TRBV5-6|TRBJ1-5|-
TGTGCCAGCAGCTTGGCTGCAGACAATCAGCCCCAGCATTTT
CASSLAADNQPQHF
>-|TRBV6-5|TRBJ1-6|-
TGTGCCAGCAGTTACGGCCGGGGGGGCGGAACCCTCCACTTT
CASSYGRGGGTLHF
>-|TRBV5-4|TRBJ2-1|-
TGTGCCAGCAGCTTTAGGGAAAATGAGCAGTTCTTC
CASSFRENEQFF
>-|TRBV11-1|TRBJ1-5|-
TGTGCCAGCAGCTTAGAGGACAGCCCTGGTGAGCCCCAGCATTTT
CASSLEDSPGEPQHF
>-|TRBV4-1|TRBJ2-3|-
TGCGCCAGCAGCCCAGACAGATACACAGATACGCAGTATTTT
CASSPDRYTDTQYF
>-|TRBV19|TRBJ1-5|-
TGTGCCAGTACCCCAGGACAGACAATCTATCAGCCCCAGCATTTT
CASTPGQTIYQPQHF
>-|TRBV5-1|TRBJ1-2|-
TGCGCCAGCAGCTCCGGAGGGACCGAAGCTAACTATGGCTACACCTTC
CASSSGGTEANYGYTF